These T cell receptor beta chains were read from a single sample in a study of blood T cells in healthy people across ages. MiXCR, run by TCRdb on the 5' RACE reads, gives a single entry per CDR3 protein. The table has some 1.5 million distinct CDR3 sequences, roughly two fifths seen once. Source material: blood. These TCRs come from a woman younger than 30 in good health. CDR3s include the opening cysteine and the closing phenylalanine or tryptophan. The D gene is left open where the match is weak. Clone sizes are given selectively: once, few, many, or a class where the clone is expanded.

clone size,V gene,J gene,D gene,CDR3 protein,CDR3 DNA
once,TRBV12-3/TRBV12-4,TRBJ2-2,TRBD2,CASSFVAGGPGELFF,TGTGCCAGCAGTTTTGTAGCGGGAGGGCCCGGGGAGCTGTTTTTT
few,TRBV12-3/TRBV12-4,TRBJ1-4,TRBD1,CASSGQGAVEKLFF,TGTGCCAGCAGCGGACAGGGGGCCGTTGAAAAACTGTTTTTT
NA,TRBV25-1,TRBJ2-5,NA,CASSEYLAQETQYF,TGTGCCAGCAGTGAATACTTAGCACAAGAGACCCAGTACTTC
few,TRBV12-3/TRBV12-4,TRBJ2-5,NA,CASSLRMGETQYF,TGTGCCAGCAGTTTAAGGATGGGAGAGACCCAGTACTTC
NA,TRBV10-3,TRBJ1-2,NA,CASRSREDHGYTF,TGTGCCAGCAGGAGTAGGGAGGACCATGGCTACACCTTC
NA,TRBV2,TRBJ1-2,TRBD1,CASSEMRQGIGYGYTF,TGTGCCAGCAGTGAAATGCGACAGGGGATCGGCTATGGCTACACCTTC
NA,TRBV27,TRBJ1-2,NA,CASRTPTTKRLDGYTF,TGTGCCAGTCGTACGCCGACAACTAAACGGCTGGATGGCTACACCTTC
NA,TRBV6-5,TRBJ1-2,NA,CASSPISVAYGYTF,TGTGCCAGCAGTCCTATAAGTGTGGCCTATGGCTACACCTTC
few,TRBV27,TRBJ2-1,NA,CASSLTFRANEQFF,TGTGCCAGCAGTCTCACTTTCAGGGCAAATGAGCAGTTCTTC
NA,TRBV10-3,TRBJ2-7,NA,CAPQGSSYEQYF,TGTGCCCCCCAAGGCAGCTCCTACGAGCAGTACTTC
NA,TRBV12-3/TRBV12-4,TRBJ2-1,NA,CASSSRGAKETQFF,TGTGCCAGCAGTTCCCGGGGGGCTAAAGAGACCCAGTTCTTC
NA,TRBV20-1,TRBJ2-1,TRBD1,CSAIKTGINEQFF,TGCAGTGCTATTAAGACAGGGATCAATGAGCAGTTCTTC